Sequencing of this TCR beta chain was carried out in a study of blood T cell repertoires in COVID-19. Overall study context: Spain, Italy and the United States supplied samples that represented acute and convalescent COVID-19. Sources were T cells, B-cell-depleted T cells, or PBMCs; the material itself was cDNA or gDNA.

Germline loops: CDR1 SGHNT, CDR2 YYREEE (reference sequence). The CDR3 loop spans 15 amino acids. Trimming left V 4 bases short and J 10 bases short, with 20 bases between. Authors' data handling: Reference gene primer amplification yielded estimated nucleated cell counts. Assay used: immunoSEQ multiplex PCR; TCRdb lists only in-frame clones, some missing. V, J and clone size reflect that table, while D and trimming were determined from the DNA. The profile shows approximately 190,000 clones, 75% to 90% of them singletons. The specimen was peripheral blood. The chain recombines TRBV5-4 with TRBJ1-4; D is unresolved. The sequence came from a woman aged 40-49 years with acute or convalescent COVID-19. The CDR3 DNA is TGTGCCAGCAGCCACAATTCAGGAGCCCGGGGAAAACTGTTTTTT. It translates to CASSHNSGARGKLFF.